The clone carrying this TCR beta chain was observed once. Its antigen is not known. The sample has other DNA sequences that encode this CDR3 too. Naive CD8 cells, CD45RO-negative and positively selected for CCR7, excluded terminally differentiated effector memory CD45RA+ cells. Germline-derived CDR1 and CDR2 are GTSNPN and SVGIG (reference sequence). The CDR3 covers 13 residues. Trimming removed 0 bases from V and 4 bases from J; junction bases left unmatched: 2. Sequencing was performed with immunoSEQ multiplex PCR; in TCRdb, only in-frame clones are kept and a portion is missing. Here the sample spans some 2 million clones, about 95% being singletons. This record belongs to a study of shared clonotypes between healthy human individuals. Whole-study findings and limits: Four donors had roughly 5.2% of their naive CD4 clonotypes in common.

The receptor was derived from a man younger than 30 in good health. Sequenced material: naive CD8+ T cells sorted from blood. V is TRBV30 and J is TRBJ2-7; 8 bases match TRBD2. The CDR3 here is CAWSVSSGYEQYF. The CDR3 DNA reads TGTGCCTGGAGTGTATCTAGCGGGTACGAGCAGTACTTC.